This TCR beta chain derives from a study of blood T cell repertoires in COVID-19. Background on the study: Some COVID-19 samples were acute and others convalescent; all came from the United States, Italy and Spain. The cDNA or gDNA used as material had been derived from T cells, B-cell-depleted T cells, or PBMCs.

As processed by the authors: Amplification of reference gene primers was used by the study to estimate nucleated cell counts. Sequencing was performed with immunoSEQ multiplex PCR; in TCRdb, only in-frame clones are kept and a portion is missing. Clonal size and the V and J genes are those of that table, whereas D and trimming came from the DNA. The repertoire consists of about 70,000 clones, with 88% occurring once and the leading ten covering roughly 1.4%. There are 16 residues in the CDR3. CDR1 MGHRA and CDR2 YSYEKL come from the germline V gene. Trimming cost V 2 bases and J 6 bases; bases outside gene matches: 12.

The genes are TRBV4-1 and TRBJ1-2; 7 bases align to TRBD1. The sequenced material came from peripheral blood. This sequence originates from a human donor in a cohort sampled during active COVID-19. The CDR3 reads CASSQPHRGREDGYTF. The CDR3, as DNA: TGCGCCAGCAGCCAACCCCATAGGGGGCGTGAAGATGGCTACACCTTC.